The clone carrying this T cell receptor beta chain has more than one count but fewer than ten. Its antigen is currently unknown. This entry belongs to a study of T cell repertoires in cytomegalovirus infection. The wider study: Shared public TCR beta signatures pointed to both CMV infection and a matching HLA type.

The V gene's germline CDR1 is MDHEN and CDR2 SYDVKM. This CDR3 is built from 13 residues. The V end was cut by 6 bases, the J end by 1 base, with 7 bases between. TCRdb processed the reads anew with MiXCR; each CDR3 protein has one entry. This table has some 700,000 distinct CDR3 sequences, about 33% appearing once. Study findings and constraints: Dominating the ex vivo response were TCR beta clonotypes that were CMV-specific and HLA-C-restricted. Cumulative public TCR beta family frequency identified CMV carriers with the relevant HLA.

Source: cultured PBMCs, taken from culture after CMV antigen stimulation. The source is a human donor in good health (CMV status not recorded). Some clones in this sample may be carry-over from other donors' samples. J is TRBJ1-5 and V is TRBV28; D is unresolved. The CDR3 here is CASRGFSNQPQHF. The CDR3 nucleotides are TGTGCCAGCAGGGGGTTCAGCAATCAGCCCCAGCATTTT.